This TCR beta chain appears in the sequencing data of a study of T cell changes during pregnancy in multiple sclerosis. The protocol was immunoSEQ multiplex PCR, while the TCRdb copy is restricted to in-frame clones and leaves out a portion. Of tens of thousands of clones listed, roughly 92% are singletons. Sequenced material: peripheral blood, taken in the second trimester of pregnancy. The receptor's source is a female donor with multiple sclerosis, enrolled in a pregnancy study.

This CDR3 is CASSESGGDIVSALHF. The CDR3 DNA is TGCGCCAGCAGTGAGTCGGGGGGAGACATCGTCTCGGCCCTCCACTTT. This chain links TRBV10-2 with TRBJ1-6, with D possibly TRBD1 on 5 matching bases. This CDR3 spans 16 amino acids. Germline assignment: CDR1 WSHSY and CDR2 SAAADI. V lost 0 bases to trimming and J lost 14 bases, with 20 bases between them.